A selection of T cell receptor beta chains follows, all from one sample in a study of cytomegalovirus exposure and HLA in healthy donors. Clones were read by immunoSEQ multiplex PCR, and TCRdb kept only the in-frame ones, dropping some. Counted here are fewer than 70,000 clones, approximately 80% occurring once; the ten biggest clones make up approximately 1.5%. The material sequenced was PBMCs. The receptor source for this set is a human donor in good health. The CDR3 runs from the conserved cysteine through the conserved F or W. A D gene is named only where the DNA matches it firmly. Some rows mark clone size as missing; the rest say once, few, many or name a class of expanded clone.

V,size,J,D,DNA,CDR3
TRBV4-3,-,TRBJ1-2,-,TGCGCCAGCAGCCTTGCTTTAAGGGAGAGCGAAAATGGCTACACCTTC,CASSLALRESENGYTF
TRBV19,few,TRBJ1-2,-,TGTGCCAGTAGTATAAGAGGGATTTCGTATGGCTACACCTTC,CASSIRGISYGYTF
TRBV7-9,-,TRBJ2-7,TRBD2,TGTGCCAGCAGCTCGTGGCGGGAGAGATCCTACGAGCAGTACTTC,CASSSWRERSYEQYF
TRBV28,-,TRBJ2-2,-,TGTGCCAGCACCATGGGGAGGTTTCGGAATTCGAACACCGGGGAGCTGTTTTTT,CASTMGRFRNSNTGELFF
TRBV7-6,-,TRBJ2-1,TRBD2,TGTGCCAGCAGCTCGCAAGCGGGAGGGCCACTCTTCTTAGATGAGCAGTTCTTC,CASSSQAGGPLFLDEQFF
TRBV4-3,-,TRBJ2-1,-,TGCGCCAGCAGCCAAGACCGGCGGACAGTTGAGCAGTTCTTC,CASSQDRRTVEQFF
TRBV7-8,-,TRBJ1-1,-,TGTGCCAGCAGCTTTGGGGGGGGGACTGAAGCTTTCTTT,CASSFGGGTEAFF
TRBV7-2,-,TRBJ2-1,TRBD2,TGTGCCAGCAGCTACTTAGGGCTAGCGGGGATAAGCTCCTACAATGAGCAGTTCTTC,CASSYLGLAGISSYNEQFF
TRBV18,once,TRBJ2-3,TRBD2,TGTGCCAGCTCACGCTCGGGGGGGTTGCGAGATACGCAGTATTTT,CASSRSGGLRDTQYF
TRBV5-1,-,TRBJ2-7,TRBD1,TGCGCCAGCAGCTTCCGGGACAGCGGTGTTTCCTACGAGCAGTACTTC,CASSFRDSGVSYEQYF
TRBV30,-,TRBJ1-5,TRBD1,TGTGCCTGGAGTGTAGACAGGGAAAGCCAGCCCCAGCATTTT,CAWSVDRESQPQHF
TRBV2,few,TRBJ1-1,-,TGTGCCAGCAAACCCCGACAACTAGTGAAAGCTTTCTTT,CASKPRQLVKAFF
TRBV9,-,TRBJ2-7,TRBD2,TGTGCCAGCAGCGTCGGACTAGAGCTCTCTTACGAGCAGTACTTC,CASSVGLELSYEQYF
TRBV5-6,-,TRBJ1-6,-,TGTGCCAGCAGTAGTATACAGGGAAGGGATTCACCCCTCCACTTT,CASSSIQGRDSPLHF
TRBV7-8,-,TRBJ1-2,-,TGTGCCAGCAGCATGACACCAAACTATGGCTACACCTTC,CASSMTPNYGYTF
TRBV14,once,TRBJ2-7,TRBD1,TGTGCCAGCAGCTTACAGGGGGCTCGCGATTACGAGCAGTACTTC,CASSLQGARDYEQYF
TRBV4-2,-,TRBJ1-1,-,TGTGCCAGCAGCCACCCCCTCGAGCCTTACACTGAAGCTTTCTTT,CASSHPLEPYTEAFF
TRBV11-3,-,TRBJ2-7,TRBD1,TGTGCCAGCAGCATGGGACAGAACTACGAGCAGTACTTC,CASSMGQNYEQYF
TRBV15,few,TRBJ2-5,TRBD1,TGTGCCACCAGCCCAGGGGGCAGGGACCAAGAGACCCAGTACTTC,CATSPGGRDQETQYF
TRBV30,-,TRBJ2-7,TRBD1,TGTGCCTGGAGCCTGGGGCAGGGGGTCTCCTACGAGCAGTACTTC,CAWSLGQGVSYEQYF
TRBV6-1,-,TRBJ1-4,TRBD1,TGTGCCAGCAGAAAAAAGGCGACAGGGGGTGAAAAACTGTTTTTT,CASRKKATGGEKLFF
TRBV30,-,TRBJ1-5,TRBD1,TGTGCCTGGAAGAAACAGGGGAATCAGCCCCAGCATTTT,CAWKKQGNQPQHF
TRBV6-1,-,TRBJ2-5,TRBD2,TGTGCCAGCAAGGCAGGACTAGCGGGGAGGGAGACCCAGTACTTC,CASKAGLAGRETQYF
TRBV7-2,-,TRBJ1-5,TRBD1,TGTGCCAGCAGCCAAGGCGCAGGGGGCCGTCAGCCCCAGCATTTT,CASSQGAGGRQPQHF
TRBV5-1,once,TRBJ2-6,-,TGCGCCAGCAGCTTTCCGTTTATCTCTGGGGCCAACGTCCTGACTTTC,CASSFPFISGANVLTF
TRBV4-2,-,TRBJ2-1,-,TGTGCCAGCAGCCATGACGGGGGCTCCTACAATGAGCAGTTCTTC,CASSHDGGSYNEQFF
TRBV4-1,-,TRBJ1-2,TRBD1,TGCGCCAGCAGCCCGGGACAGGGAACTAACTATGGCTACACCTTC,CASSPGQGTNYGYTF
TRBV19,-,TRBJ1-2,-,TGTGCCAGTACTTCCTCGGCGGCCGCTGTCTATGGCTACACCTTC,CASTSSAAAVYGYTF
TRBV19,-,TRBJ2-2,TRBD1,TGTGCCAGTATAGGTACAGGGGCCGGGGAGCTGTTTTTT,CASIGTGAGELFF
TRBV7-9,-,TRBJ2-1,-,TGTGCCAGCACAGTCACAGGTTTGGAAAATGAGCAGTTCTTC,CASTVTGLENEQFF
TRBV27,-,TRBJ1-5,-,TGTGCCAGCAGTTTATTAGGGGTCAATCAGCCCCAGCATTTT,CASSLLGVNQPQHF
TRBV5-8,few,TRBJ2-5,TRBD2,TGTGCCAGCAGCCCGCGGGGTGCGGGGGATACCAAAAGGACCCAGTACTTC,CASSPRGAGDTKRTQYF
TRBV30,-,TRBJ1-1,-,TGTGCCTGGAGAGGTAACATCGGGGTGATCCTTGAAGCTTTCTTT,CAWRGNIGVILEAFF
TRBV7-2,-,TRBJ2-7,-,TGTGCCAGCAGCTTATCCAGGGTTTACGAGCAGTACTTC,CASSLSRVYEQYF
TRBV15,once,TRBJ2-7,-,TGTGCCACCAGCAGAGATTCGGCAGGGTATGGGGAGCAGTACTTC,CATSRDSAGYGEQYF
TRBV30,-,TRBJ1-1,-,TGTGCCTTCCTCCGGGTTACTACTCGGGGGATGCACACTGAAGCTTTCTTT,CAFLRVTTRGMHTEAFF
TRBV5-1,-,TRBJ2-1,-,TGCGCCAGCAGCTTGCCGGGTGAGCAGTTCTTC,CASSLPGEQFF
TRBV5-1,-,TRBJ1-1,-,TGCGCCAGCAGATCTGACACCACCAGCACTGAAGCTTTCTTT,CASRSDTTSTEAFF
TRBV4-3,-,TRBJ2-3,TRBD1,TGCGCCAGCAGCCAAATACGGACAGGGGGCTTCGCAGATACGCAGTATTTT,CASSQIRTGGFADTQYF
TRBV6-1,few,TRBJ2-7,-,TGTGCCAGCAGTTTCTCGGAGGGCCCCTACGAGCAGTACTTC,CASSFSEGPYEQYF
TRBV4-3,-,TRBJ2-1,TRBD1,TGCGCCAGCAGCCTGGACAGGAGCTCCTACAATGAGCAGTTCTTC,CASSLDRSSYNEQFF
TRBV5-1,-,TRBJ1-1,-,TGCGCCAGCAGCTTGTTGGCAGGGGAGGGCACTGAAGCTTTCTTT,CASSLLAGEGTEAFF
TRBV7-3,-,TRBJ2-2,TRBD2,TGTGCCAGCAGCTTCTTAGCGGGGGGGCTCCCCGGGGAGCTGTTTTTT,CASSFLAGGLPGELFF
TRBV2,-,TRBJ2-5,-,TGTGCCAGCACCGTCAACAAGAAGGAGACCCAGTACTTC,CASTVNKKETQYF
TRBV25-1,-,TRBJ2-1,-,TGTGCCAGCAGTGAATCTGGCGACTTTGGTGTCTGTGAGCAGTTCTTC,CASSESGDFGVCEQFF
TRBV5-1,-,TRBJ2-1,-,TGCGCCAGCAGCTTGGTGGTGGCCAGCGCTAGGATCTCCTACAATGAGCAGTTCTTC,CASSLVVASARISYNEQFF
TRBV7-2,-,TRBJ2-7,TRBD1,TGTGCCAGCAGCCCCCCCGGACAGGCTAATTCTCTCCTCTACGAGCAGTACTTC,CASSPPGQANSLLYEQYF
TRBV5-1,-,TRBJ1-3,TRBD1,TGCGCCAGCAGCCCGGGACAGGGCCGTGCTCTTGTAGGAAACACCATATATTTT,CASSPGQGRALVGNTIYF
TRBV7-9,-,TRBJ1-2,TRBD1,TGTGCCAGCAGCTCGGCGACAGGGGTTTGGTTTGGCTACACCTTC,CASSSATGVWFGYTF
TRBV7-2,-,TRBJ2-1,TRBD1,TGTGCCAGCAGCGCAAGGGGACAGGTATCAAACAATGAGCAGTTCTTC,CASSARGQVSNNEQFF
TRBV27,-,TRBJ1-1,-,TGTGCCAGCAGTTCGAGAGTGACAGTCAATATGAACACTGAAGCTTTCTTT,CASSSRVTVNMNTEAFF
TRBV5-4,-,TRBJ1-1,-,TGTGCCAGCAGCTTGGGGAGGACTGAAGCTTTCTTT,CASSLGRTEAFF
TRBV5-1,-,TRBJ1-3,-,TGCGCCAGCAGCTTGGCCCGGTCATCTGGAAACACCATATATTTT,CASSLARSSGNTIYF